This is a list of T cell receptor beta chains from one sample in a study of cytomegalovirus exposure and HLA in healthy donors. Assay: immunoSEQ multiplex PCR; the TCRdb copy retains only in-frame clones and omits some. Altogether approximately 170,000 clones are present, 80% to 85% being singletons, with the ten largest covering around 4.1%. Specimen: PBMCs. The source of these receptors is a man aged 45-65 years in good health and CMV-seropositive. Each CDR3 is given with its conserved first and last residue. The D gene is left open where the match is weak.

d_gene: -
j_gene: TRBJ2-1
v_gene: TRBV4-2
CDR3aa: CASSPQGYEQFF
CDR3nt: TGTGCCAGCAGCCCACAGGGCTATGAGCAGTTCTTC

d_gene: TRBD2
j_gene: TRBJ2-7
v_gene: TRBV6-4
CDR3aa: CASSVGLAGHGAEQYF
CDR3nt: TGTGCCAGCAGTGTAGGGCTAGCGGGGCACGGCGCCGAGCAGTACTTC

d_gene: -
j_gene: TRBJ1-5
v_gene: TRBV19
CDR3aa: CASSNWGEGSNQPQHF
CDR3nt: TGTGCCAGTAGTAACTGGGGGGAAGGGAGCAATCAGCCCCAGCATTTT

d_gene: TRBD2
j_gene: TRBJ2-7
v_gene: TRBV7-9
CDR3aa: CASRDLAGGNYEQYF
CDR3nt: TGTGCCAGCAGGGACCTAGCGGGGGGTAACTACGAGCAGTACTTC

d_gene: -
j_gene: TRBJ2-2
v_gene: TRBV6-5
CDR3aa: CASSFRGDVGGELFF
CDR3nt: TGTGCCAGCAGTTTTAGGGGTGACGTAGGCGGGGAGCTGTTTTTT

d_gene: TRBD1
j_gene: TRBJ2-1
v_gene: TRBV7-9
CDR3aa: CASSSRDRGSNEQFF
CDR3nt: TGTGCCAGCAGCTCGCGGGACAGGGGCTCCAATGAGCAGTTCTTC

d_gene: -
j_gene: TRBJ2-1
v_gene: TRBV11-2
CDR3aa: CASSLPTESYNEQFF
CDR3nt: TGTGCCAGCAGCTTGCCCACGGAGTCCTACAATGAGCAGTTCTTC

d_gene: -
j_gene: TRBJ2-3
v_gene: TRBV7-6
CDR3aa: CASSPSPTDTQYF
CDR3nt: TGTGCCAGCAGCCCGTCTCCCACAGATACGCAGTATTTT

d_gene: -
j_gene: TRBJ2-7
v_gene: TRBV19
CDR3aa: CASRGTYEQYF
CDR3nt: TGTGCCAGTAGAGGGACTTACGAGCAGTACTTC

d_gene: TRBD1
j_gene: TRBJ2-5
v_gene: TRBV7-2
CDR3aa: CASRMNKGQGAGQYF
CDR3nt: TGTGCCAGCAGGATGAACAAGGGACAGGGGGCAGGGCAGTACTTC